These 21 T cell receptor beta chains share one sample of origin, sequenced in a study of vaccination effects on CD4 cells after COVID-19. Following 10 days of culture, CD4+ T cells were isolated. Of the BNT162b2 and mRNA-1273 vaccines, participants received two doses of one or the other. No antigen has been identified for these receptors. TCRdb keeps only in-frame clones here, not all; method: immunoSEQ multiplex PCR. The sample contains 45,000 to 60,000 clones, less than 85% of which appear only once. Sequenced material: CD4+ T cells from PBMCs cultured without peptide, taken after COVID-19 vaccination. These receptors originate from a human donor who received a COVID-19 vaccine.

This sequence joins TRBV2 and TRBJ1-5; maybe TRBD1 (5 bases). Germline V CDR1 and CDR2: SNHLY, FYNNEI. CDR3 size: 20 residues. Deletions cut 7 bases from V and 1 base from J, with 29 bases between. The CDR3 here is CASTRGFFVRDEASNQPQHF. As DNA, the CDR3 is TGTGCCAGCACGCGGGGCTTTTTTGTTAGGGATGAAGCCAGCAATCAGCCCCAGCATTTT.

The chain couples TRBV7-9 to TRBJ2-7; possibly TRBD2 for D (6 bases). V shed 5 bases and J shed 3 bases, with 14 bases lying between them. Germline V gives CDR1 SEHNR, CDR2 FQNEAQ (reference sequence). CDR3 size: 14 residues. CDR3 region: CASSSGRVSYEQYF. CDR3 nucleotide sequence: TGTGCCAGCAGCAGCGGGCGCGTAAGCTACGAGCAGTACTTC. The full variable domain, rest sourced from reference TRBV7-9 and TRBJ2-7, is DTGVSQNPRHKITKRGQNVTFRCDPISEHNRLYWYRQTLGQGPEFLTYFQNEAQLEKSRLLSDRFSAERPKGSFSTLEIQRTEQGDSAMYLCASSSGRVSYEQYFGPGTRLTVT.

This clone was observed a handful of times. CDR3 in amino acids: CASSLGGTSGNYEQYF. Written as DNA, the CDR3 is TGTGCCAGCAGCTTGGGGGGGACTAGCGGGAACTACGAGCAGTACTTC. V and J are TRBV5-4 and TRBJ2-7; TRBD2 aligns across 13 bases. V gave up 0 bases and J gave up 3 bases; unmatched junction bases: 3. Germline V gene sequence: CDR1 SGHNT, CDR2 YYREEE (reference sequence). The length of the CDR3 is 16 residues.

The V gene is TRBV19, the J gene TRBJ1-6; TRBD1 agrees at 8 bases. Germline loops: CDR1 LNHDA, CDR2 SQIVND (reference sequence). V lost 6 bases to trimming and J lost 0 bases; unmatched junction nucleotides: 7. The CDR3 is made up of 17 amino acids. The CDR3 protein is CASRRQGTSSYNSPLHF. The CDR3, as DNA: TGTGCCAGTAGGCGACAGGGGACGAGCTCCTATAATTCACCCCTCCACTTT.

The chain is built from TRBV28 and TRBJ1-6; TRBD1 aligns across 10 bases. Germline V CDR1 and CDR2: MDHEN, SYDVKM. This CDR3 contains 14 residues. The J segment lost 7 bases and the V segment lost 6 bases, leaving 3 bases of the junction unmatched. The CDR3 loop reads CASSRTGGNSPLHF. CDR3 sequence (DNA): TGTGCCAGCAGCCGGACAGGGGGGAATTCACCCCTCCACTTT.

This clone has a handful of counts. J is TRBJ1-6 and V is TRBV5-1, with D possibly TRBD1 on 6 matching bases. The V end was cut by 1 base, the J end by 5 bases, with 16 bases between. Germline V gene lookup returns CDR1 SGHRS and CDR2 YFSETQ. The CDR3 extends over 17 amino acids. The CDR3 nucleotides read TGCGCCAGCAGCTTGAGCTCTGGGGCAGGGGATAATTCACCCCTCCACTTT. Translation gives CASSLSSGAGDNSPLHF.

This clone was seen just once. The chain couples TRBV11-2 to TRBJ1-3; D gene ambiguous. The CDR3 loop spans 14 amino acids. The germline V gene encodes CDR1 SGHAT and CDR2 FQNNGV. Deletions cut 5 bases from V and 0 bases from J, with 8 bases between. CDR3 protein: CASSRGSSGNTIYF. The CDR3 bases are TGTGCCAGCAGCCGAGGCAGCTCTGGAAACACCATATATTTT.

The rearrangement uses TRBV25-1 and TRBJ2-7; TRBD2 might be the D (6 bases). V lost 4 bases, J lost 2 bases, and 9 bases lay in between. This CDR3 has 13 amino acids. Germline CDR1 MGHDK, CDR2 SYGVNS. The CDR3 DNA follows: TGTGCCAGCAGTGGCCGCGGGGCCTACGAGCAGTACTTC. It codes for CASSGRGAYEQYF.

The V gene is TRBV9, the J gene TRBJ1-6; D ambiguous. The V and J ends lost 0 bases and 5 bases respectively, with 6 bases between them. Germline V gene data show CDR1 as SGDLS and CDR2 as YYNGEE. This CDR3 region has 14 residues. CDR3 protein: CASSVGGNNSPLHF. CDR3 bases: TGTGCCAGCAGCGTAGGGGGTAATAATTCACCCCTCCACTTT. The full variable domain, its missing parts supplied by reference TRBV9 and TRBJ1-6, is DSGVTQTPKHLITATGQRVTLRCSPRSGDLSVYWYQQSLDQGLQFLIQYYNGEERAKGNILERFSAQQFPDLHSELNLSSLELGDSALYFCASSVGGNNSPLHFGNGTRLTVT.

The DNA for the CDR3 is TGCGCCAGCAGAAGAACCGGGACAGGGGGCTCCTATGGCTACACCTTC. This codes for CASRRTGTGGSYGYTF. The chain uses TRBV5-1 and TRBJ1-2; 12 nucleotides align to TRBD1. There are 16 residues in the CDR3. Germline trimming cut 5 bases from V and 4 bases from J; bases unmatched to any gene: 9. Germline V lookup: CDR1 SGHRS, CDR2 YFSETQ. Looking up the rest from reference TRBV5-1 and TRBJ1-2 gives the full variable domain: KAGVTQTPRYLIKTRGQQVTLSCSPISGHRSVSWYQQTPGQGLQFLFEYFSETQRNKGNFPGRFSGRQFSNSRSEMNVSTLELGDSALYLCASRRTGTGGSYGYTFGSGTRLTVV.

CDR3 nucleotides: TGTGCCAGCATCGACTCGAACTGGGGTCGGTCGACCCAGTACTTC. Its protein product is CASIDSNWGRSTQYF. The chain recombines TRBV3-1 (or the pseudogene TRBV3-2) with TRBJ2-5; no clear D. The CDR3 runs 15 residues. V lost 7 bases and J 7 bases, leaving 22 bases between the germline ends. Germline assignment: CDR1 LGHDT and CDR2 YNNKEL (reference sequence).

This chain joins TRBV20-1 and TRBJ1-2, with TRBD1 matching over 8 bases. The V and J ends lost 3 bases and 4 bases, in that order; junction bases with no gene match: 10. CDR1 is DFQATT and CDR2 is SNEGSKA in the germline V gene (reference sequence). The CDR3 loop spans 15 amino acids. CDR3 sequence (DNA): TGCAGTGCTAGTCCGGGACAGGTGATGATCTATGGCTACACCTTC. It encodes CSASPGQVMIYGYTF.

This CDR3 is CASSENDGINYGYTF. The CDR3 bases are TGCGCCAGCAGCGAAAACGACGGGATTAACTATGGCTACACCTTC. The chain links TRBV5-1 to TRBJ1-2; D unclear. The CDR3 runs to 15 residues. Germline V gene sequence: CDR1 SGHRS, CDR2 YFSETQ. Trimming removed 4 bases from V and 1 base from J, with 14 bases in between.

The V call is TRBV19, the J call TRBJ1-2; unclear D gene. The germline V and J ends were trimmed by 3 bases and 1 base, with 12 bases remaining between them. The CDR3 runs 15 residues. Per the germline V gene, CDR1 is LNHDA and CDR2 is SQIVND (reference sequence). CDR3 in DNA: TGTGCCAGTAGTATGTCAGGCGCCTTTAACTATGGCTACACCTTC. As protein: CASSMSGAFNYGYTF.

The V gene is TRBV6-6, the J gene TRBJ1-1; D remains unclear. The CDR3 consists of 13 residues. Germline loops: CDR1 MNHNY, CDR2 SVGAGI (reference sequence). Trimming shortened V by 3 bases and J by 1 base, and 6 bases separated the two germline ends. This CDR3 is CASSYAGNTEAFF. As DNA, the CDR3 is TGTGCCAGCAGTTATGCAGGGAACACTGAAGCTTTCTTT.

V and J are TRBV18 and TRBJ2-7, with 7 bases that match TRBD2. Germline-derived CDR1 and CDR2 are KGHSH and LQKENI. V trimming: 0 bases; J trimming: 0 bases; junction bases outside the gene matches: 2. This CDR3 has 15 amino acids. The CDR3 DNA reads as TGTGCCAGCTCACCACCTAGGACTAGCTCCTACGAGCAGTACTTC. Its protein is CASSPPRTSSYEQYF. Combining the CDR3 with reference TRBV18 and TRBJ2-7 gives the whole variable domain NAGVMQNPRHLVRRRGQEARLRCSPMKGHSHVYWYRQLPEEGLKFMVYLQKENIIDESGMPKERFSAEFPKEGPSILRIQQVVRGDSAAYFCASSPPRTSSYEQYFGPGTRLTVT.

The V gene is TRBV29-1, the J gene TRBJ1-4, with 9 bases aligning to TRBD1. V dropped 6 bases and J dropped 4; count of bases not matched to a gene: 6. This CDR3 has 14 amino acids. CDR1 and CDR2 from the germline V gene are SQVTM and ANQGSEA. Here the CDR3 reads CSVGQGGGNEKLFF. In DNA form, the CDR3 reads TGCAGCGTGGGACAGGGCGGAGGTAATGAAAAACTGTTTTTT. Filled out from reference TRBV29-1 and TRBJ1-4, the complete variable domain reads SAVISQKPSRDICQRGTSLTIQCQVDSQVTMMFWYRQQPGQSLTLIATANQGSEATYESGFVIDKFPISRPNLTFSTLTVSNMSPEDSSIYLCSVGQGGGNEKLFFGSGTQLSVL.

This clone was observed a handful of times. The J gene is TRBJ1-3, the V gene TRBV7-9, with D uncertain. The V end lost 6 bases, the J end lost 0 bases, and 6 bases lay between the germline ends. This CDR3 region has 13 residues. Germline V gene sequence: CDR1 SEHNR, CDR2 FQNEAQ (reference sequence). The CDR3 coding sequence is TGTGCCAGCAGATTAAGCTCTGGAAACACCATATATTTT. Its translation: CASRLSSGNTIYF. Full variable domain (missing parts from reference TRBV7-9 and TRBJ1-3): DTGVSQNPRHKITKRGQNVTFRCDPISEHNRLYWYRQTLGQGPEFLTYFQNEAQLEKSRLLSDRFSAERPKGSFSTLEIQRTEQGDSAMYLCASRLSSGNTIYFGEGSWLTVV.

This clone was counted only a few times. Here the CDR3 reads CASSADGSNQPQHF. The CDR3 bases are TGTGCCAGCAGCGCGGACGGAAGCAATCAGCCCCAGCATTTT. The chain carries TRBV6-5 and TRBJ1-5; D is undetermined. Germline lookup yields CDR1 MNHEY and CDR2 SVGAGI. The CDR3 has 14 residues. Trimming took 6 bases from V and 1 from J, leaving 10 bases between them.

This clone was seen only a few times. The rearrangement uses TRBV2 and TRBJ2-1; TRBD2 matches at 9 bases. There are 16 residues in the CDR3. Germline lookup yields CDR1 SNHLY and CDR2 FYNNEI. Trimming removed 4 bases from V and 8 bases from J; junction bases left unmatched: 12. The CDR3 loop reads CASSVGSGRRGDEQFF. CDR3 nucleotide sequence: TGTGCCAGCAGTGTGGGTAGCGGGAGACGTGGCGATGAGCAGTTCTTC.

This clone turned up a few times. V usage is TRBV5-1 and J usage is TRBJ2-1, with 9 bases identical to TRBD1. The CDR3 spans 15 residues. After removal of 4 bases from V and 9 bases from J, the junction contained 11 bases not matched to a gene. Germline V gene sequence: CDR1 SGHRS, CDR2 YFSETQ. CDR3 nucleotide sequence: TGCGCCAGCAGCCGATCCGGGACAGGGTCTGCTGAGCAGTTCTTC. Residues: CASSRSGTGSAEQFF.